This record concerns one T cell receptor (beta chain) sequence. This sample is part of a study of T cells in Graves' hyperthyroidism and ophthalmopathy. The CDR3 runs 17 residues. Germline CDR1 and CDR2: LNHDA and SQIVND (reference sequence). With V trimmed by 3 bases and J by 0 bases, 7 bases remained unmatched. Researchers took RNA transcripts and amplified the TCR beta CDR3 regions from them. The primer set for the first-round RT-PCR of the TCR CDR3 was HTBI. TCRdb re-called the multiplex PCR reads through MiXCR, storing one row per CDR3 protein. The sample has 250,000 to 300,000 distinct CDR3 sequences; around 15% are singletons.

The sample was blood. This TCR was sampled from a woman between 35 and 50 years old with Graves' hyperthyroidism. The J gene is TRBJ2-1, the V gene TRBV19, with 8 bases aligning to TRBD2. The CDR3 sequence: CASSILLGLGSYNEQFF. The CDR3 nucleotides read TGTGCCAGTAGTATTCTTTTGGGACTAGGCTCCTACAATGAGCAGTTCTTC.